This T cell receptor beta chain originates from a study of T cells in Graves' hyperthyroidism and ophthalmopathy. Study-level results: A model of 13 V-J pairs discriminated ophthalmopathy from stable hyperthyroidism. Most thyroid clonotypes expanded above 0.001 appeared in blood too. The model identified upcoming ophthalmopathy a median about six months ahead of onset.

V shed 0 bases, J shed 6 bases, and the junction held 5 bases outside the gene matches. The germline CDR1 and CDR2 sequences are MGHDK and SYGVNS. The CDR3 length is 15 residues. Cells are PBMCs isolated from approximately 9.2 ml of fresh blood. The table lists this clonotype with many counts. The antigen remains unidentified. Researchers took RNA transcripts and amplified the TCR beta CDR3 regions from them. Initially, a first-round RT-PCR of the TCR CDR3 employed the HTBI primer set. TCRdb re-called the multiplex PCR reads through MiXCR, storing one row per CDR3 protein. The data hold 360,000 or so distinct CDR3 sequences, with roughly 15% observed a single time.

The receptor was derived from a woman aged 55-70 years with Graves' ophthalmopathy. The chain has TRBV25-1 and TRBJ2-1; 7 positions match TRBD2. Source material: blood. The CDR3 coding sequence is TGTGCCAGCAGTGAATATCGGGAGGTTAGCAATGAGCAGTTCTTC. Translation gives CASSEYREVSNEQFF. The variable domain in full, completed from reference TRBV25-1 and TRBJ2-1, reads EADIYQTPRYLVIGTGKKITLECSQTMGHDKMYWYQQDPGMELHLIHYSYGVNSTEKGDLSSESTVSRIRTEHFPLTLESARPSHTSQYLCASSEYREVSNEQFFGPGTRLTVL.